Below are 10 T cell receptor beta chains sequenced from a single sample in a study of blood T cell repertoires in COVID-19. Produced via immunoSEQ multiplex PCR; TCRdb's table is partial and in-frame only. This table has around 210,000 clones, around 81% appearing once. The sample was peripheral blood. The receptors were gathered from a man aged 55 to 69 with COVID-19, enrolled during active disease.

The chain carries TRBV6-5 and TRBJ1-2; perhaps TRBD1 as D (6 bases). From germline, CDR1 is MNHEY and CDR2 SVGAGI. Trimming removed 6 bases at V and 5 bases at J, with 19 bases between. The CDR3 spans 15 residues. CDR3 sequence: CASRGQGTKGYGYTF. DNA of the CDR3: TGTGCCAGCAGGGGTCAGGGGACCAAGGGGTATGGCTACACCTTC.

The V gene is TRBV6-6, the J gene TRBJ2-1; D might be TRBD2 (6 bases). V lost 5 bases to trimming and J lost 0 bases, with 20 bases between them. The CDR3 spans 18 residues. Germline V gives CDR1 MNHNY, CDR2 SVGAGI (reference sequence). CDR3 sequence: CASSPRSGTGASYNEQFF. The CDR3 nucleotides read TGTGCCAGCAGTCCCCGATCCGGGACTGGGGCCTCCTACAATGAGCAGTTCTTC.

The CDR3 sequence: CASSRRTGYEQYF. In DNA form, the CDR3 reads TGTGCCAGCAGTCGGCGGACAGGCTACGAGCAGTACTTC. This rearrangement joins TRBV12-3 or TRBV12-4 to TRBJ2-7; 7 positions agree with TRBD1. V gave up 5 bases and J gave up 3 bases; unmatched junction bases: 4. The CDR3 sequence is 13 residues long.

V and J are TRBV19 and TRBJ1-4; 7 bases line up with TRBD1. The germline V gene encodes CDR1 LNHDA and CDR2 SQIVND (reference sequence). After removal of 1 base from V and 8 bases from J, the junction contained 4 bases not matched to a gene. CDR3 size: 14 residues. The DNA of the CDR3 is TGTGCCAGTAGTATAGGCCCGGGACAGGAAAAACTGTTTTTT. Translated, it gives CASSIGPGQEKLFF.

This chain links TRBV24-1 with TRBJ2-5, with TRBD2 identical over 10 bases. Germline trimming cut 4 bases from V and 4 bases from J; bases unmatched to any gene: 11. The CDR3 sequence is 17 residues long. Germline V gene data show CDR1 as KGHDR and CDR2 as SFDVKD. CDR3 coding DNA: TGTGCCACCAGTGAAATCGGGGCTAGCGGGAGAGGAGAGACCCAGTACTTC. This translates into CATSEIGASGRGETQYF.

The chain has TRBV18 and TRBJ1-2, with 7 bases fitting TRBD1. The ends lost 1 base at V and 7 bases at J; junction bases unmatched: 3. The length of the CDR3 is 13 residues. The V gene's germline CDR1 is KGHSH and CDR2 LQKENI. In DNA form, the CDR3 reads TGTGCCAGCTCACCACAGGAGGGGGCTGGCTACACCTTC. This codes for CASSPQEGAGYTF.

This chain uses TRBV5-5 with TRBJ2-7, with 7 bases identical to TRBD2. Germline loops: CDR1 SGHKS, CDR2 YYEKEE (reference sequence). V shed 2 bases and J 7 bases; nucleotides not matched to a gene: 9. This CDR3 is built from 14 residues. This CDR3 is CASSFRLAPGEQYF. The CDR3 DNA reads TGTGCCAGCAGCTTCCGACTAGCCCCCGGGGAGCAGTACTTC.

The chain has TRBV12-3 or TRBV12-4 and TRBJ1-3; D is possibly TRBD1 (5 bases). This CDR3 comprises 12 residues. Between the trimmed V and J ends, which lost 8 bases and 5 bases, there was a span of 10 bases. CDR3 protein: CASGGGRNTIYF. The CDR3 DNA reads as TGTGCCAGCGGGGGGGGAAGAAACACCATATATTTT.

The chain couples TRBV19 to TRBJ2-2, with a possible D match to TRBD1 (6 bases). The CDR3 contains 16 residues. Germline V gives CDR1 LNHDA, CDR2 SQIVND (reference sequence). Trimming left V 3 bases short and J 5 bases short, with 16 bases between. The CDR3 region has the DNA TGTGCCAGTAGTATTCCACAGGGAGCAGGAACCGGGGAGCTGTTTTTT. It specifies CASSIPQGAGTGELFF.

The chain couples TRBV30 to TRBJ1-6, with unresolved D. Trimming took 1 base from V and 13 from J, leaving 11 bases between them. Germline values: CDR1 GTSNPN, CDR2 SVGIG (reference sequence). The CDR3 sequence is 12 residues long. The CDR3 here is CAWSGGPSPLHF. The CDR3, as DNA: TGTGCCTGGAGTGGTGGGCCCTCCCCCCTCCACTTT.